The rows below give T cell receptor beta chains drawn from one sample of a study of CD8+ T cells in alopecia areata. Method: immunoSEQ multiplex PCR; TCRdb's copy keeps in-frame clones and lacks some. The sample records about 210,000 clones, more than 45% being singletons. Here the sequenced sample was CD4+ T cells sorted from blood, taken at week 4, from a patient treated with tofacitinib. The receptor source for this set is a human donor with alopecia areata. The CDR3 runs from the conserved cysteine through the conserved F or W. A D gene is named only where the DNA matches it firmly. Clone size is stated in some rows and not others, as once, few, many or a class when expanded.

d_call	v_call	j_call	clone_size	cdr3_aa	cdr3_nt
NA	TRBV28	TRBJ1-2	NA	CASLMGQGLSYGYTF	TGTGCCAGCCTCATGGGTCAGGGGCTTAGCTATGGCTACACCTTC
NA	TRBV30	TRBJ2-5	few	CAWTLTGETQYF	TGTGCCTGGACATTAACCGGCGAGACCCAGTACTTC
TRBD1	TRBV7-2	TRBJ1-4	NA	CASSESTGANNEKLFF	TGTGCCAGCAGCGAATCGACAGGGGCGAATAATGAAAAACTGTTTTTT
NA	TRBV25-1	TRBJ2-5	once	CASSGVWGSQETQYF	TGTGCCAGCAGTGGGGTTTGGGGCTCCCAAGAGACCCAGTACTTC
NA	TRBV6-5	TRBJ2-7	NA	CASSSPGSEQYF	TGTGCCAGCAGTTCGCCAGGGTCCGAGCAGTACTTC
TRBD2	TRBV27	TRBJ2-3	few	CASSLLAGGPTSTDTQYF	TGTGCCAGCAGTTTACTAGCGGGGGGGCCCACGAGCACAGATACGCAGTATTTT
TRBD2	TRBV4-2	TRBJ2-3	many	CASSQPGLGSSDTQYF	TGTGCCAGCAGCCAACCGGGACTAGGATCGTCAGATACGCAGTATTTT
NA	TRBV29-1	TRBJ1-1	NA	CSALQDEAFF	TGCAGCGCCCTTCAAGATGAAGCTTTCTTT
NA	TRBV19	TRBJ2-3	NA	CASSIAGKLTDTQYF	TGTGCCAGTAGTATAGCAGGGAAGTTGACAGATACGCAGTATTTT
NA	TRBV4-3	TRBJ2-1	few	CASSQDMGLIEQFF	TGCGCCAGCAGCCAAGATATGGGGCTTATTGAGCAGTTCTTC
NA	TRBV30	TRBJ1-2	NA	CAWMTDYGYTF	TGTGCCTGGATGACTGACTATGGCTACACCTTC
NA	TRBV4-3	TRBJ1-1	NA	CASSQERTLNTEAFF	TGCGCCAGCAGCCAAGAGAGGACACTGAACACTGAAGCTTTCTTT
NA	TRBV5-6	TRBJ2-2	few	CASSFSFGNTGELFF	TGTGCCAGCAGCTTTAGTTTCGGAAACACCGGGGAGCTGTTTTTT
TRBD2	TRBV10-3	TRBJ2-3	few	CAISESTRLAGPTDTQYF	TGTGCCATCAGTGAGTCGACTCGACTAGCGGGCCCCACAGATACGCAGTATTTT
NA	TRBV25-1	TRBJ2-6	NA	CASSGTTGSSGANVLTF	TGTGCCAGCAGTGGGACGACTGGAAGCTCTGGGGCCAACGTCCTGACTTTC
NA	TRBV9	TRBJ2-3	NA	CASSVAGGTPSPPDTQYF	TGTGCCAGCAGCGTAGCTGGGGGGACTCCGAGCCCCCCAGATACGCAGTATTTT
NA	TRBV10-3	TRBJ1-2	NA	CAISEGGNYGYTF	TGTGCCATCAGTGAAGGGGGGAACTATGGCTACACCTTC
TRBD1	TRBV30	TRBJ1-3	NA	CAWSYRTGTGNTIYF	TGTGCCTGGAGTTACCGGACAGGGACTGGAAACACCATATATTTT
NA	TRBV29-1	TRBJ1-1	NA	CSVAGFWNTEAFF	TGCAGCGTTGCTGGGTTTTGGAACACTGAAGCTTTCTTT
NA	TRBV2	TRBJ1-1	few	CASNIDLEAFF	TGTGCCAGCAACATCGACCTTGAAGCTTTCTTT
TRBD1	TRBV5-1	TRBJ1-2	NA	CASSLPSGQGGYTF	TGCGCCAGCAGCTTGCCCTCCGGACAGGGAGGCTACACCTTC
NA	TRBV29-1	TRBJ1-1	NA	CSVEGTEAFF	TGCAGCGTTGAGGGCACTGAAGCTTTCTTT
NA	TRBV29-1	TRBJ2-1	NA	CSVVSLRRGPTNEQFF	TGCAGCGTTGTATCACTCCGGCGGGGGCCGACCAATGAGCAGTTCTTC
NA	TRBV10-3	TRBJ1-2	NA	CAISEDGQKYGYTF	TGTGCCATCAGTGAGGACGGACAGAAGTATGGCTACACCTTC
TRBD1	TRBV29-1	TRBJ2-3	NA	CSGDLQGGTDTQYF	TGCAGCGGGGACTTACAGGGGGGCACAGATACGCAGTATTTT
NA	TRBV28	TRBJ2-2	NA	CASKATGELFF	TGTGCCAGCAAAGCCACCGGGGAGCTGTTTTTT
NA	TRBV29-1	TRBJ1-1	few	CSVWGWTRNTEAFF	TGCAGCGTTTGGGGTTGGACACGGAACACTGAAGCTTTCTTT
TRBD1	TRBV25-1	TRBJ2-7	NA	CASSESGQSSYEQYF	TGTGCCAGCAGTGAATCGGGACAGTCCTCCTACGAGCAGTACTTC
TRBD1	TRBV7-6	TRBJ1-2	NA	CASSPSRQGKDGYGYTF	TGTGCCAGCAGCCCCTCCCGACAGGGGAAAGATGGCTATGGCTACACCTTC
TRBD2	TRBV7-9	TRBJ2-3	NA	CASSLVGRTDTQYF	TGTGCCAGCAGCTTAGTCGGGAGGACAGATACGCAGTATTTT
TRBD2	TRBV25-1	TRBJ2-5	few	CASSDGGGETQYF	TGTGCCAGCAGTGACGGCGGGGGAGAGACCCAGTACTTC
NA	TRBV10-3	TRBJ2-7	NA	CAISRETGLHEQYF	TGTGCCATCAGCCGGGAGACAGGGCTCCACGAGCAGTACTTC
TRBD1	TRBV6-1	TRBJ1-2	NA	CASSLRTGVKDGYTF	TGTGCCAGCAGTTTACGGACAGGGGTAAAGGATGGCTACACCTTC
NA	TRBV9	TRBJ1-2	NA	CASSVNYGYTF	TGTGCCAGCAGCGTGAACTATGGCTACACCTTC
NA	TRBV29-1	TRBJ2-5	NA	CSVARETQYF	TGCAGCGTTGCAAGAGAGACCCAGTACTTC
NA	TRBV11-2	TRBJ2-5	once	CASSLTGQLQETQYF	TGTGCCAGCAGCTTAACAGGACAGCTACAAGAGACCCAGTACTTC
TRBD2	TRBV15	TRBJ2-1	NA	CATSRDRTSGGYSYNEQFF	TGTGCCACCAGCAGAGATCGGACTAGCGGGGGGTACTCCTACAATGAGCAGTTCTTC
NA	TRBV18	TRBJ2-1	NA	CASSPGRENNEQFF	TGTGCCAGCTCACCAGGGCGGGAAAACAATGAGCAGTTCTTC
NA	TRBV5-6	TRBJ2-3	NA	CASSHRHTDTQYF	TGTGCCAGCAGCCACCGCCACACAGATACGCAGTATTTT
NA	TRBV5-1	TRBJ2-4	NA	CASRGPQGGRGFGNIQYF	TGCGCCAGCAGAGGCCCCCAGGGAGGCAGGGGGTTTGGAAACATTCAGTACTTC
NA	TRBV7-2	TRBJ1-1	NA	CASSMWGQGNTEAFF	TGTGCCAGCAGCATGTGGGGGCAGGGGAACACTGAAGCTTTCTTT
NA	TRBV19	TRBJ2-3	few	CASTARGDTQYF	TGTGCCAGTACCGCGAGGGGTGATACGCAGTATTTT
TRBD1	TRBV15	TRBJ2-5	NA	CATSTGQGQETQYF	TGTGCCACCAGCACCGGACAGGGACAAGAGACCCAGTACTTC
TRBD1	TRBV5-1	TRBJ2-7	few	CASSADRVYEQYF	TGCGCCAGCAGCGCTGACAGGGTCTACGAGCAGTACTTC